One sample yielded the 29 T cell receptor beta chains listed below, sequenced in a study of regulatory T cells in long-lasting Graves disease. The time point is: persistent/refractory GD, antithyroid drugs over 5 years with positive TRAb. PBMCs provided the RNA from which the TCR library was made. TCR beta libraries were built with iRepertoire HTBI primers and Arm-PCR of CDR3 regions. TCRdb ran MiXCR on the multiplex PCR reads and lists one entry per CDR3 protein. The table shows about 310,000 distinct CDR3 sequences, with 22% occurring only once. The material was peripheral blood mononuclear cells (PBMCs), obtained when the disease was refractory, from a patient treated with antithyroid drugs. The receptors were sampled from a female donor with Graves disease.

This clonotype was observed a few times. The J gene is TRBJ2-7, the V gene TRBV4-3; 9 positions match TRBD1. The length of the CDR3 is 16 residues. The V segment lost 0 bases and the J segment 6 bases; nucleotides outside the gene matches: 9. CDR1 LGHNA and CDR2 YSLEER come from the germline V gene. CDR3 in amino acids: CASSQDYGTGIPEQYF. The CDR3 DNA reads as TGCGCCAGCAGCCAAGATTATGGGACAGGGATTCCCGAGCAGTACTTC.

The chain joins TRBV30 to TRBJ1-1; no clear D. This CDR3 comprises 11 residues. CDR1 is GTSNPN, CDR2 SVGIG, per germline (reference sequence). The V and J ends lost 5 bases and 6 bases respectively, with 10 bases between them. The CDR3 nucleotides read TGTGCCTGGGTAGTCGGCGCTGAAGCTTTCTTT. Amino acid sequence: CAWVVGAEAFF.

This clonotype was counted only a few times. The chain couples TRBV20-1 to TRBJ2-7; TRBD1 is a possible D gene (5 bases). Trimming stripped 0 bases from V and 6 bases from J, with 12 bases between. The germline V gene has CDR1 DFQATT and CDR2 SNEGSKA (reference sequence). CDR3 size: 13 residues. DNA for the CDR3: TGCAGTGCTAGAGATCAGGGTCCTCGCGAGCAGTACTTC. Protein: CSARDQGPREQYF.

V is TRBV20-1 and J is TRBJ2-5, with D perhaps matching TRBD1 or TRBD2 (5 bases each). Trimming shortened V by 4 bases and J by 0 bases, and 12 bases separated the two germline ends. The CDR3 has 14 residues. The germline V gene encodes CDR1 DFQATT and CDR2 SNEGSKA (reference sequence). The CDR3 protein is CSAIKGPYQETQYF. CDR3 sequence (DNA): TGCAGTGCTATAAAGGGACCATACCAAGAGACCCAGTACTTC.

There are many counts of this clonotype. This rearrangement joins TRBV12-3 or TRBV12-4 to TRBJ1-5, with TRBD1 as a possible D gene (5 bases). V was shortened by 3 bases and J by 5 bases, with 17 bases between the two germline ends. CDR3 length: 16 residues. The CDR3 reads CASSFSFGGEDQPQHF. CDR3 bases: TGTGCCAGCAGTTTCTCTTTCGGGGGGGAAGATCAGCCCCAGCATTTT.

This clonotype was recorded at least ten times. The J gene is TRBJ2-2, the V gene TRBV29-1; 11 bases agree with TRBD2. CDR1 and CDR2 (germline): SQVTM, ANQGSEA. V lost 1 base and J lost 5; bases outside the gene matches: 0. The CDR3 totals 14 residues. The CDR3: CSVEGTSGTGELFF. In nucleotides, the CDR3 is TGCAGCGTTGAAGGGACTAGCGGGACCGGGGAGCTGTTTTTT.

On this clonotype: This may arise from a read error, as a much more abundant clone is one base away. The chain couples TRBV7-3 to TRBJ1-1; D gene uncertain. The CDR3 covers 14 residues. Germline V CDR1 and CDR2: SGHTA, FQGTGA. Trimming pared 0 bases from V and 1 base from J, leaving 6 bases between. CDR3 coding DNA: TGTGCCAGCAGCTTAACTCCAGAGAACACTGAAGCTTTCTTT. Translated, it gives CASSLTPENTEAFF.

The V gene is TRBV7-2, the J gene TRBJ1-2; D unresolved. The CDR3 runs 15 residues. V lost 0 bases, J lost 1 base, and 9 bases lay in between. Per germline, CDR1 SGHTA and CDR2 FQGNSA. The CDR3 DNA reads TGTGCCAGCAGCTTAGCGCTCAACAGTAACTATGGCTACACCTTC. Amino acids: CASSLALNSNYGYTF.

The gene calls are TRBV6-2 or TRBV6-3 and TRBJ2-7; weak D call: TRBD2 (6 bases). V lost 2 bases, J lost 0 bases, and 23 bases lay in between. The V gene's germline CDR1 is MNHEY and CDR2 SVGEGT. The CDR3 consists of 19 residues. CDR3 DNA: TGTGCCAGCAGTTACCTAACCCTCATCCATGGGCGGGACTCCTACGAGCAGTACTTC. Its protein is CASSYLTLIHGRDSYEQYF.

The chain recombines TRBV28 with TRBJ2-7; no clear D gene. Trimming removed 6 bases from V and 4 bases from J, with 16 bases in between. The CDR3 contains 14 residues. CDR1 and CDR2 from the germline V gene are MDHEN and SYDVKM. The DNA of the CDR3 is TGTGCCAGCAGCCAAGATTTTAGCCCATACGAGCAGTACTTC. Translating gives CASSQDFSPYEQYF.

This clonotype was seen more than once but under ten times. The chain couples TRBV19 to TRBJ2-5; D might be TRBD1 (6 bases). The CDR3 extends over 13 amino acids. CDR1 LNHDA and CDR2 SQIVND come from the germline V gene (reference sequence). Deletions cut 5 bases from V and 7 bases from J, with 14 bases between. In nucleotides, the CDR3 is TGTGCCAGTAGTGGACAGAGCCAGCGGACCCAGTACTTC. The encoded protein is CASSGQSQRTQYF.

This chain links TRBV10-3 with TRBJ2-3; D is unclear. Trimming stripped 8 bases from V and 7 bases from J, with 13 bases between. Germline V CDR1 and CDR2: ENHRY, SYGVKD. This CDR3 region has 12 residues. DNA for the CDR3: TGTGCCATCCGACCGTCTGCAAATACGCAGTATTTT. Translated, it gives CAIRPSANTQYF.

This clonotype was seen more than once but under ten times. The germline gene is not matched at one end of the junction; a read error may be the cause. This sequence joins TRBV29-1 and TRBJ1-1; D call uncertain. The CDR3 has 14 residues. From germline, CDR1 is SQVTM and CDR2 ANQGSEA. The CDR3, as DNA: TGCAGGGTTGAAGAGGTTGGCAGGAACACTGAAGCTTTCTTT. Translating it yields CRVEEVGRNTEAFF.

Regarding this clonotype: A much larger clone lies a single base off, so this may be a read error. The chain carries TRBV5-6 and TRBJ2-2; D ambiguous. Germline lookup yields CDR1 SGHDT and CDR2 YYEEEE. The CDR3 has 14 amino acids. CDR3 sequence (DNA): TGTGCCGGCAGCTCAGTCTCCAAATTCGGGGAGCTGTTTTTT. Its translation is CAGSSVSKFGELFF.

There are a few counts of this clonotype. The CDR3 is CATRSPGGYEQYF. In DNA, the CDR3 is TGTGCCACTCGCAGCCCCGGGGGCTACGAGCAGTACTTC. This sequence joins TRBV15 and TRBJ2-7, with D perhaps TRBD2 (6 bases). The CDR3 runs to 13 residues. Trimming cost V 9 bases and J 3 bases, with 15 bases left between them. Germline-derived CDR1 and CDR2 are LNHNV and YYDKDF (reference sequence).

Worth noting for this clonotype: A read error is possible here, since a much larger clone lies one base away. A read error is likely, as this CDR3 ends without the conserved phenylalanine or tryptophan. The rearrangement joins TRBV3-1 to TRBJ1-2; D gene unclear. CDR1 is LGHDT and CDR2 is YNNKEL in the germline V gene (reference sequence). The V and J ends lost 1 base and 8 bases respectively, with 5 bases between them. The CDR3 totals 11 residues. The CDR3 sequence: CASSQGQGYTL. The CDR3 coding sequence is TGTGCCAGCAGCCAAGGGCAGGGCTACACCCTC.

This clonotype was recorded many times. The chain links TRBV5-1 to TRBJ2-6, with D unclear. Trimming pared 2 bases from V and 4 bases from J, leaving 10 bases between. Per germline, CDR1 SGHRS and CDR2 YFSETQ. The CDR3 contains 15 residues. The CDR3 nucleotides read TGCGCCAGCAGCTTATGGGTTTCGGGGGCCAACGTCCTGACTTTC. Amino acid sequence: CASSLWVSGANVLTF. The full variable domain, with the rest looked up from reference TRBV5-1 and TRBJ2-6, is KAGVTQTPRYLIKTRGQQVTLSCSPISGHRSVSWYQQTPGQGLQFLFEYFSETQRNKGNFPGRFSGRQFSNSRSEMNVSTLELGDSALYLCASSLWVSGANVLTFGAGSRLTVL.

This clonotype was seen at least ten times. The J gene is TRBJ2-5, the V gene TRBV9; the D gene is possibly TRBD1 (5 bases). The ends were cut back, 9 bases at V and 3 bases at J, with 24 bases in the middle. Germline loops: CDR1 SGDLS, CDR2 YYNGEE. This CDR3 contains 16 residues. The chain's CDR3 is CATKGNLPPRKETQYF. The CDR3 DNA is TGTGCCACCAAGGGGAACCTCCCTCCAAGGAAAGAGACCCAGTACTTC. The entire variable domain, with the rest obtained from reference TRBV9 and TRBJ2-5, is as follows: DSGVTQTPKHLITATGQRVTLRCSPRSGDLSVYWYQQSLDQGLQFLIQYYNGEERAKGNILERFSAQQFPDLHSELNLSSLELGDSALYFCATKGNLPPRKETQYFGPGTRLLVL.

This clonotype was counted only a few times. The chain employs TRBV12-3 or TRBV12-4 and TRBJ1-5, with 7 bases aligning to TRBD1. The CDR3 length is 18 residues. V dropped 4 bases and J dropped 2; count of bases not matched to a gene: 14. CDR3 bases: TGTGCCAGCAGTTCATATGAATACAGGGGTCAGGGCAATCAGCCCCAGCATTTT. It translates to CASSSYEYRGQGNQPQHF.

The V gene is TRBV5-6, the J gene TRBJ2-3; D may be TRBD1 (6 bases). In germline, CDR1 is SGHDT, CDR2 YYEEEE. V lost 4 bases to trimming and J lost 8 bases, with 17 bases between them. This CDR3 region has 14 residues. In DNA form, the CDR3 reads TGTGCCAGCAGCATCCGCACAGGCAGGGGTACGCAGTATTTT. This encodes CASSIRTGRGTQYF.

V gene TRBV4-3 combines with J gene TRBJ2-7; TRBD1 might be the D (5 bases). With 0 bases removed from V and 0 bases from J, the gap between germline ends came to 9 bases. The CDR3 runs 15 residues. The germline V gene encodes CDR1 LGHNA and CDR2 YSLEER. CDR3 in DNA: TGCGCCAGCAGCCAAGATGTTGACAGCTCCTACGAGCAGTACTTC. Encoded protein: CASSQDVDSSYEQYF.

The V call is TRBV24-1, the J call TRBJ2-1; 10 bases are shared with TRBD2. The CDR3 spans 18 residues. CDR1 and CDR2 from the germline V gene are KGHDR and SFDVKD. The J segment lost 3 bases and the V segment lost 4 bases, leaving 11 bases of the junction unmatched. The DNA of the CDR3 is TGTGCCACCAGTGAGGGCTCCCCACTAGCGGGGAACTACAATGAGCAGTTCTTC. This sequence encodes CATSEGSPLAGNYNEQFF.

The chain employs TRBV12-3 or TRBV12-4 and TRBJ2-3; TRBD2 matches 7 bases. With V trimmed by 2 bases and J by 3 bases, 5 bases remained unmatched. This CDR3 region has 15 residues. The CDR3 region is CASSLRPSGTDTQYF. As DNA, the CDR3 is TGTGCCAGCAGTTTACGCCCTAGCGGTACAGATACGCAGTATTTT.

This clonotype was found a few times. The rearrangement joins TRBV29-1 to TRBJ2-7; 7 bases line up with TRBD1. The length of the CDR3 is 14 residues. CDR1 is SQVTM, CDR2 ANQGSEA, per germline. Germline trimming cut 5 bases from V and 3 bases from J; bases unmatched to any gene: 10. CDR3 loop: CSVRDDRANYEQYF. CDR3 in DNA: TGCAGCGTTAGGGACGACAGGGCCAACTACGAGCAGTACTTC.

This clonotype was counted between two and nine times. J is TRBJ1-2 and V is TRBV30; D is ambiguous. Germline CDR1 GTSNPN, CDR2 SVGIG (reference sequence). V was shortened by 4 bases and J by 4 bases, with 13 bases between the two germline ends. The CDR3 runs to 13 residues. The DNA for the CDR3 is TGTGCCTGGACTACTAGAAGGGTCTATGGCTACACCTTC. Translating gives CAWTTRRVYGYTF.

Remarks on this clonotype: A much larger clonotype is one base distant, so this may be a read error. The J gene is TRBJ1-1, the V gene TRBV11-2; a possible D gene is TRBD1 (5 bases). The germline V gene has CDR1 SGHAT and CDR2 FQNNGV. Trimming stripped 5 bases from V and 1 base from J, with 14 bases between. CDR3 length: 15 amino acids. CDR3 protein: CASSLGTATNTEAFF. Written as DNA, the CDR3 is TGTGCCAGCAGCCTGGGGACGGCAACGAACACTGAAGCTTTCTTT.

This clonotype was observed at least ten times. The chain combines TRBV12-3 or TRBV12-4 with TRBJ2-5; a weak D match, TRBD2 (5 bases). Deletions cut 10 bases from V and 7 bases from J, with 19 bases between. The CDR3 has 13 amino acids. This chain's CDR3 is CATALDLRGTQYF. The CDR3 nucleotides are TGTGCCACCGCCCTGGATCTTCGGGGGACCCAGTACTTC.

This clonotype was seen repeatedly, ten times or more. CDR3 in DNA: TGTGCCAGCAGTGAAGGCAGGTACTCCTATAATTCACCCCTCCACTTT. It is translated as CASSEGRYSYNSPLHF. J is TRBJ1-6 and V is TRBV2; D gene uncertain. The V end lost 1 base, the J end lost 0 bases, and 7 bases lay between the germline ends. The germline V gene encodes CDR1 SNHLY and CDR2 FYNNEI. The CDR3 length is 16 residues. The full variable domain, in which reference TRBV2 and TRBJ1-6 provide the parts outside the CDR3, is EPEVTQTPSHQVTQMGQEVILRCVPISNHLYFYWYRQILGQKVEFLVSFYNNEISEKSEIFDDQFSVERPDGSNFTLKIRSTKLEDSAMYFCASSEGRYSYNSPLHFGNGTRLTVT.

Here the CDR3 DNA reads TGTGCCAGCAGCTCAGCCGGGACTAGCGTCGAGCAGTACTTC. This encodes CASSSAGTSVEQYF. The V gene is TRBV7-9, the J gene TRBJ2-7; TRBD2 matches at 10 bases. The germline CDR1 and CDR2 sequences are SEHNR and FQNEAQ (reference sequence). CDR3 length: 14 amino acids. V shed 4 bases, J shed 6 bases, and the junction held 6 bases outside the gene matches.